A selection of T cell receptor beta chains follows, all from one sample in a study of long-term antiretroviral therapy in people with HIV. Only in-frame clones appear in the TCRdb table, and some are missing; sequencing was by immunoSEQ multiplex PCR. The table has around 43,000 clones, less than 95% seen once. The source was unsorted PBMCs, collected about 9.1 years after starting antiretroviral therapy. These receptors were obtained from a man under 40 with HIV. The CDR3 runs from the conserved cysteine through the conserved F or W. Each record gives: CDR3 length, V gene, D gene, J gene, clone size, CDR3 protein, CDR3 DNA. The D gene is left open where the match is weak. Rows may omit the clone size; those that give it use once, few, many or a size class.

len: 16
v_gene: TRBV4-1
d_gene: TRBD2
j_gene: TRBJ2-1
abundance: .
CDR3aa: CASSHPGLAGHNEQFF
CDR3nt: TGCGCCAGCAGCCACCCTGGACTAGCGGGGCACAATGAGCAGTTCTTC

len: 14
v_gene: TRBV7-8
d_gene: TRBD2
j_gene: TRBJ2-7
abundance: .
CDR3aa: CASSLRTSGDEQYF
CDR3nt: TGTGCCAGCAGCTTAAGGACTAGCGGGGACGAGCAGTACTTC

len: 12
v_gene: TRBV2
d_gene: .
j_gene: TRBJ2-1
abundance: .
CDR3aa: CASRRGYNEQFF
CDR3nt: TGTGCCAGCAGGAGGGGGTACAATGAGCAGTTCTTC

len: 16
v_gene: TRBV5-5
d_gene: .
j_gene: TRBJ2-7
abundance: .
CDR3aa: CASSFLGGRLGYEQYF
CDR3nt: TGTGCCAGCAGCTTTCTTGGTGGGCGGTTGGGCTACGAGCAGTACTTC

len: 15
v_gene: TRBV6-1
d_gene: .
j_gene: TRBJ1-4
abundance: once
CDR3aa: CASSSRQDLYEKLFF
CDR3nt: TGTGCCAGCAGTTCCCGACAGGATCTGTATGAAAAACTGTTTTTT

len: 10
v_gene: TRBV29-1
d_gene: .
j_gene: TRBJ1-1
abundance: .
CDR3aa: CSARNTEAFF
CDR3nt: TGCAGCGCCAGGAACACTGAAGCTTTCTTT

len: 18
v_gene: TRBV5-3
d_gene: .
j_gene: TRBJ2-3
abundance: .
CDR3aa: CARACPGPRVGRSDTQYF
CDR3nt: TGTGCCAGAGCGTGCCCCGGCCCCAGGGTGGGAAGATCGGATACGCAGTATTTT

len: 14
v_gene: TRBV19
d_gene: .
j_gene: TRBJ2-5
abundance: .
CDR3aa: CASSIWGERETQYF
CDR3nt: TGTGCCAGTAGTATATGGGGGGAGAGGGAGACCCAGTACTTC

len: 17
v_gene: TRBV7-3
d_gene: TRBD2
j_gene: TRBJ2-1
abundance: .
CDR3aa: CASSPTGTSRNYNEQFF
CDR3nt: TGTGCCAGCAGCCCGACCGGGACTAGCCGTAATTACAATGAGCAGTTCTTC

len: 15
v_gene: TRBV19
d_gene: .
j_gene: TRBJ1-4
abundance: .
CDR3aa: CASSILQGAYEKLFF
CDR3nt: TGTGCCAGTAGTATTTTACAAGGAGCATATGAAAAACTGTTTTTT

len: 15
v_gene: TRBV5-6
d_gene: TRBD1
j_gene: TRBJ1-6
abundance: .
CDR3aa: CASSPDRGLNSPLHF
CDR3nt: TGTGCCAGCAGCCCGGACAGGGGACTTAATTCACCCCTCCACTTT

len: 14
v_gene: TRBV5-1
d_gene: .
j_gene: TRBJ2-2
abundance: .
CDR3aa: CASRIRTDTGELFF
CDR3nt: TGCGCCAGCCGCATAAGGACGGACACCGGGGAGCTGTTTTTT

len: 14
v_gene: TRBV6-1
d_gene: .
j_gene: TRBJ1-2
abundance: .
CDR3aa: CASEKPDRSYGYTF
CDR3nt: TGTGCCAGCGAAAAGCCCGACAGATCATACGGCTACACCTTC

len: 15
v_gene: TRBV11-2
d_gene: .
j_gene: TRBJ1-3
abundance: .
CDR3aa: CASSLSGHSGNTIYF
CDR3nt: TGTGCCAGCAGCTTAAGCGGGCACTCTGGAAACACCATATATTTT

len: 12
v_gene: TRBV12-5
d_gene: .
j_gene: TRBJ2-1
abundance: .
CDR3aa: CASGYPLGEQFF
CDR3nt: TGTGCTAGTGGTTACCCGTTAGGGGAGCAGTTCTTC

len: 13
v_gene: TRBV5-1
d_gene: .
j_gene: TRBJ2-5
abundance: .
CDR3aa: CASSGAVQETQYF
CDR3nt: TGCGCCAGCTCGGGCGCGGTGCAAGAGACCCAGTACTTC

len: 14
v_gene: TRBV5-4
d_gene: TRBD1
j_gene: TRBJ1-6
abundance: .
CDR3aa: CASSFRDSNSPLHF
CDR3nt: TGTGCCAGCAGCTTCCGGGACAGTAATTCACCCCTCCACTTT

len: 13
v_gene: TRBV15
d_gene: .
j_gene: TRBJ2-1
abundance: once
CDR3aa: CATSRERYNEQFF
CDR3nt: TGTGCCACCAGCAGAGAGAGGTACAATGAGCAGTTCTTC

len: 14
v_gene: TRBV28
d_gene: .
j_gene: TRBJ2-7
abundance: .
CDR3aa: CASSLGGVAREQYF
CDR3nt: TGTGCCAGCAGTTTAGGCGGGGTAGCGCGCGAGCAGTACTTC

len: 14
v_gene: TRBV5-8
d_gene: .
j_gene: TRBJ1-5
abundance: .
CDR3aa: CASSLTSFYQPQHF
CDR3nt: TGTGCCAGCAGCTTAACCAGTTTTTATCAGCCCCAGCATTTT

len: 14
v_gene: TRBV7-9
d_gene: .
j_gene: TRBJ2-6
abundance: .
CDR3aa: CASSPQPGANVLTF
CDR3nt: TGTGCCAGCAGCCCACAACCTGGGGCCAACGTCCTGACTTTC

len: 12
v_gene: TRBV6-5
d_gene: TRBD1
j_gene: TRBJ1-2
abundance: .
CDR3aa: CASRTGANGYTF
CDR3nt: TGTGCCAGCAGGACAGGGGCTAATGGCTACACCTTC

len: 13
v_gene: TRBV5-1
d_gene: .
j_gene: TRBJ1-5
abundance: .
CDR3aa: CASSLEVDQPQHF
CDR3nt: TGCGCCAGCAGCTTGGAGGTGGATCAGCCCCAGCATTTT

len: 13
v_gene: TRBV7-8
d_gene: .
j_gene: TRBJ2-3
abundance: .
CDR3aa: CASSLEVADTQYF
CDR3nt: TGTGCCAGCAGCTTAGAGGTTGCAGATACGCAGTATTTT

len: 15
v_gene: TRBV30
d_gene: TRBD1
j_gene: TRBJ2-7
abundance: .
CDR3aa: CAWSGRQGAAYEQYF
CDR3nt: TGTGCCTGGAGTGGTAGACAGGGGGCGGCCTACGAGCAGTACTTC

len: 15
v_gene: TRBV2
d_gene: .
j_gene: TRBJ2-2
abundance: .
CDR3aa: CASSAGTGNTGELFF
CDR3nt: TGTGCCAGCAGTGCGGGCACAGGCAACACCGGGGAGCTGTTTTTT

len: 14
v_gene: TRBV19
d_gene: .
j_gene: TRBJ1-1
abundance: .
CDR3aa: CASTGPPGDTEAFF
CDR3nt: TGTGCCAGTACGGGCCCCCCGGGAGACACTGAAGCTTTCTTT

len: 14
v_gene: TRBV29-1
d_gene: .
j_gene: TRBJ1-1
abundance: .
CDR3aa: CSVDWTDSNTEAFF
CDR3nt: TGCAGCGTTGACTGGACAGATTCGAACACTGAAGCTTTCTTT

len: 16
v_gene: TRBV5-6
d_gene: TRBD1
j_gene: TRBJ1-4
abundance: .
CDR3aa: CASSLTTGDEDEKLFF
CDR3nt: TGTGCCAGCAGCTTGACTACAGGGGATGAGGATGAAAAACTGTTTTTT

len: 14
v_gene: TRBV2
d_gene: .
j_gene: TRBJ1-1
abundance: .
CDR3aa: CASTGRDLGTEAFF
CDR3nt: TGTGCCAGCACCGGCCGGGACCTCGGGACTGAAGCTTTCTTT

len: 14
v_gene: TRBV5-1
d_gene: .
j_gene: TRBJ2-3
abundance: .
CDR3aa: CASSPTESTDTQYF
CDR3nt: TGCGCCAGCAGCCCCACAGAAAGCACAGATACGCAGTATTTT

len: 14
v_gene: TRBV5-1
d_gene: .
j_gene: TRBJ2-5
abundance: .
CDR3aa: CASSPPPPQETQYF
CDR3nt: TGCGCCAGCAGCCCCCCCCCACCACAAGAGACCCAGTACTTC

len: 18
v_gene: TRBV7-9
d_gene: .
j_gene: TRBJ2-2
abundance: few
CDR3aa: CANRLWTGGTGRTGELFF
CDR3nt: TGTGCCAACCGCCTTTGGACGGGGGGGACAGGTCGGACCGGGGAGCTGTTTTTT

len: 15
v_gene: TRBV7-9
d_gene: .
j_gene: TRBJ2-5
abundance: .
CDR3aa: CASSLGQAPQETQYF
CDR3nt: TGTGCCAGCAGCTTAGGACAGGCCCCCCAAGAGACCCAGTACTTC

len: 12
v_gene: TRBV2
d_gene: .
j_gene: TRBJ1-5
abundance: .
CDR3aa: CASQQVGQPQHF
CDR3nt: TGTGCCAGCCAACAGGTGGGGCAGCCCCAGCATTTT

len: 13
v_gene: TRBV7-9
d_gene: .
j_gene: TRBJ2-5
abundance: .
CDR3aa: CASSLSGKETQYF
CDR3nt: TGTGCCAGCAGCTTATCAGGAAAAGAGACCCAGTACTTC

len: 14
v_gene: TRBV10-3
d_gene: .
j_gene: TRBJ1-2
abundance: .
CDR3aa: CAISLGGLDYGYTF
CDR3nt: TGTGCCATCAGTCTAGGAGGGTTGGACTATGGCTACACCTTC

len: 15
v_gene: TRBV4-2
d_gene: TRBD2
j_gene: TRBJ2-7
abundance: .
CDR3aa: CASSLLAGGAYEQYF
CDR3nt: TGTGCCAGCAGCCTCCTAGCGGGGGGGGCCTACGAGCAGTACTTC

len: 15
v_gene: TRBV6-4
d_gene: .
j_gene: TRBJ2-1
abundance: .
CDR3aa: CASSDSGSSYNEQFF
CDR3nt: TGTGCCAGCAGTGACTCCGGGAGCTCCTACAATGAGCAGTTCTTC

len: 16
v_gene: TRBV5-1
d_gene: TRBD2
j_gene: TRBJ2-3
abundance: .
CDR3aa: CASSSLAGGSTDTQYF
CDR3nt: TGCGCCAGCAGCTCTCTAGCGGGGGGGAGCACAGATACGCAGTATTTT

len: 14
v_gene: TRBV10-3
d_gene: .
j_gene: TRBJ1-5
abundance: .
CDR3aa: CAISAATGYQPQHF
CDR3nt: TGTGCCATCAGTGCAGCCACCGGCTATCAGCCCCAGCATTTT

len: 11
v_gene: TRBV29-1
d_gene: TRBD2
j_gene: TRBJ2-5
abundance: .
CDR3aa: CSVGTKETQYF
CDR3nt: TGCAGCGTCGGGACTAAAGAGACCCAGTACTTC

len: 17
v_gene: TRBV25-1
d_gene: .
j_gene: TRBJ2-3
abundance: .
CDR3aa: CASSELGGGSSTDTQYF
CDR3nt: TGTGCCAGCAGTGAATTGGGGGGGGGCTCTAGCACAGATACGCAGTATTTT